A selection of T cell receptor beta chains follows, all from one sample in a study of T cell responses to AZD1222 COVID-19 vaccine. Profiled with immunoSEQ multiplex PCR; TCRdb holds only in-frame clones, not every one. The sample has about 120,000 clones; about 89% are singletons. The input for sequencing was peripheral blood, taken on day 0 of AZD1222 vaccination. All receptors derive from an adult in good health. CDR3s include the opening cysteine and the closing phenylalanine or tryptophan.

V gene,J gene,CDR3 protein
TRBV3-1/TRBV3-2,TRBJ1-4,CASSQGGHSTNEKLFF
TRBV29-1,TRBJ1-2,CSVDGYTF
TRBV7-2,TRBJ1-1,CASLGRSMNTEAFF
TRBV6-5,TRBJ2-1,CASRTTSYEQFF
TRBV9,TRBJ2-5,CASSVSRGAQETQYF
TRBV12-3/TRBV12-4,TRBJ1-4,CASSRAVEKLFF
TRBV12-3/TRBV12-4,TRBJ2-2,CASRPIGSGELFF
TRBV7-9,TRBJ2-3,CASSLSRVGTDTQYF
TRBV9,TRBJ1-3,CASRGPFLSGNTIYF
TRBV9,TRBJ2-1,CASSVEGSLGYNEQFF
TRBV19,TRBJ2-7,CASSLSRSYEQYF
TRBV6-5,TRBJ2-3,CASRLGGGPQDTQYF
TRBV6-5,TRBJ2-3,CASIPASGGTDTQYF